Below, one TCR beta chain is given with its context. The target antigen is unknown. V gave up 8 bases and J gave up 0 bases, with 14 bases separating them. This CDR3 has 16 amino acids. CDR1 LNHNV and CDR2 YYDKDF come from the germline V gene (reference sequence). This sample is drawn from a study of CD8 T cells in ankylosing spondylitis. Study observations and caveats: A TCR beta motif of about eight highly homologous variants seemed to mark ankylosing spondylitis blood.

A single record per CDR3 protein comes from TCRdb applying MiXCR to the 5' RACE reads. The sample lists 700,000 to 1,000,000 distinct CDR3 sequences, 12% occurring once. Sequencing was carried out using blood, either unsorted or a sorted T cell fraction (not recorded which). The TCR originated in a male donor with ankylosing spondylitis. This chain connects TRBV15 to TRBJ2-6, with D perhaps TRBD1 (7 bases). This chain's CDR3 is CATLRQGLSGANVLTF. CDR3 bases: TGTGCCACCTTACGACAGGGACTCTCTGGGGCCAACGTCCTGACTTTC. Full variable domain (missing parts from reference TRBV15 and TRBJ2-6): DAMVIQNPRYQVTQFGKPVTLSCSQTLNHNVMYWYQQKSSQAPKLLFHYYDKDFNNEADTPDNFQSRRPNTSFCFLDIRSPGLGDTAMYLCATLRQGLSGANVLTFGAGSRLTVL.